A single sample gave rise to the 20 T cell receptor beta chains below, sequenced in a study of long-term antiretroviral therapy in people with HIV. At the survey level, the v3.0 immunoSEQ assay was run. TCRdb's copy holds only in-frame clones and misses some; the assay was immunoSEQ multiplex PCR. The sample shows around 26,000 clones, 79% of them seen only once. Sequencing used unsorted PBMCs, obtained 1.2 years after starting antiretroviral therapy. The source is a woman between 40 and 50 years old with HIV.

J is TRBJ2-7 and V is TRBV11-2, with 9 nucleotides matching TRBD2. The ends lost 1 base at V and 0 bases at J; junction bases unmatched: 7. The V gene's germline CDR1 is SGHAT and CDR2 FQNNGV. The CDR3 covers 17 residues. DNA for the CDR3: TGTGCCAGCAGCTTAGGATGGGCGGGAGGGAACTCCTACGAGCAGTACTTC. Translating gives CASSLGWAGGNSYEQYF.

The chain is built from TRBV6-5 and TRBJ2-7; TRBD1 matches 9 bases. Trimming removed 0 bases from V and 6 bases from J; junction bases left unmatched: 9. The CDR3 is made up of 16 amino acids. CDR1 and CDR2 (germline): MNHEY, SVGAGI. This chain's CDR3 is CASSYSFTGTGSEQYF. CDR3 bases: TGTGCCAGCAGTTACTCCTTCACCGGGACAGGGAGCGAGCAGTACTTC.

For the CDR3, the DNA is TGTGCCAGCAATGGCGGGAGGAGCACAGATACGCAGTATTTT. Its protein is CASNGGRSTDTQYF. The chain links TRBV5-4 to TRBJ2-3, with 8 bases lining up with TRBD2. The V gene's germline CDR1 is SGHNT and CDR2 YYREEE (reference sequence). This CDR3 is built from 14 residues. V dropped 6 bases and J dropped 0; count of bases not matched to a gene: 3.

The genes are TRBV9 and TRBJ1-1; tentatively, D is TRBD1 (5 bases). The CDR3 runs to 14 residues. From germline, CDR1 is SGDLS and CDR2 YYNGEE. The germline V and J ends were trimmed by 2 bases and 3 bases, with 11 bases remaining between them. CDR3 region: CASSVGGGDTEAFF. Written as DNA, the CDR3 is TGTGCCAGCAGCGTGGGGGGAGGGGACACTGAAGCTTTCTTT.

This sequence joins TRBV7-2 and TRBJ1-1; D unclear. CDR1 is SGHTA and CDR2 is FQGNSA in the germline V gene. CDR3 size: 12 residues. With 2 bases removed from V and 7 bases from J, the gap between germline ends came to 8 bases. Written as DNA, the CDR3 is TGTGCCAGCAGCTTAATTCGGGTTGAAGCTTTCTTT. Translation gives CASSLIRVEAFF.

The CDR3, as DNA: TGTGCCTGGAGTAACGGGGGTTCGACTGAAGCTTTCTTT. It is translated as CAWSNGGSTEAFF. J is TRBJ1-1 and V is TRBV30; D may be TRBD1 (5 bases). The CDR3 consists of 13 residues. Germline-derived CDR1 and CDR2 are GTSNPN and SVGIG (reference sequence). Trimming shortened V by 2 bases and J by 5 bases, and 12 bases separated the two germline ends. Full variable domain (remainder filled in from reference TRBV30 and TRBJ1-1): SQTIHQWPATLVQPVGSPLSLECTVEGTSNPNLYWYRQAAGRGLQLLFYSVGIGQISSEVPQNLSASRPQDRQFILSSKKLLLSDSGFYLCAWSNGGSTEAFFGQGTRLTVV.

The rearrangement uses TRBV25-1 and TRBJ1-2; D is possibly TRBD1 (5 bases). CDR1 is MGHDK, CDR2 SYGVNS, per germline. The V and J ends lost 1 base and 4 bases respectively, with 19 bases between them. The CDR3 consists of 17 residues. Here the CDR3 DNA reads TGTGCCAGCAGTGAATGGCCAGGGCCCACAGGCCCCTATGGCTACACCTTC. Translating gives CASSEWPGPTGPYGYTF.

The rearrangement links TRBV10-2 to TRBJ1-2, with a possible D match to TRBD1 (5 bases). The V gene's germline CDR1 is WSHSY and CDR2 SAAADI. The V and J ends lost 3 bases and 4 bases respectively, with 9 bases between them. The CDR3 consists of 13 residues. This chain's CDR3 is CASSDTRVYGYTF. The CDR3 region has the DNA TGCGCCAGCAGTGACACCAGGGTCTATGGCTACACCTTC.

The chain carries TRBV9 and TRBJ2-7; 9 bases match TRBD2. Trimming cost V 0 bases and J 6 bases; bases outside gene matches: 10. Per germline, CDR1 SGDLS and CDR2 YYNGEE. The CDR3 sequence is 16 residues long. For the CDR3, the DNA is TGTGCCAGCAGCGTAGGAGGAGCGGGAGGACCCCGCGAGCAGTACTTC. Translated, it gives CASSVGGAGGPREQYF. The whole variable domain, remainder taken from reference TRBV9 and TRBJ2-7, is DSGVTQTPKHLITATGQRVTLRCSPRSGDLSVYWYQQSLDQGLQFLIQYYNGEERAKGNILERFSAQQFPDLHSELNLSSLELGDSALYFCASSVGGAGGPREQYFGPGTRLTVT.

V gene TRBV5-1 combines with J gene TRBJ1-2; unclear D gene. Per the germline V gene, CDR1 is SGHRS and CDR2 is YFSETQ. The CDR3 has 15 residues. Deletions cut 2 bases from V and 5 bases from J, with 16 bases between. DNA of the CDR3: TGCGCCAGCAGCTTCTCGGGGATAAGACTTTATGGCTACACCTTC. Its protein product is CASSFSGIRLYGYTF.

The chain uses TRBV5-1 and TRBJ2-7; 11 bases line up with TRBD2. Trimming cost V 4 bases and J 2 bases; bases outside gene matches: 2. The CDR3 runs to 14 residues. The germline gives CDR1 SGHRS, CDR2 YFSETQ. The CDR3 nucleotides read TGCGCCAGCAGCCTAGCGGGAGGTACCTACGAGCAGTACTTC. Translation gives CASSLAGGTYEQYF. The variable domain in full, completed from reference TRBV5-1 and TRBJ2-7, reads KAGVTQTPRYLIKTRGQQVTLSCSPISGHRSVSWYQQTPGQGLQFLFEYFSETQRNKGNFPGRFSGRQFSNSRSEMNVSTLELGDSALYLCASSLAGGTYEQYFGPGTRLTVT.

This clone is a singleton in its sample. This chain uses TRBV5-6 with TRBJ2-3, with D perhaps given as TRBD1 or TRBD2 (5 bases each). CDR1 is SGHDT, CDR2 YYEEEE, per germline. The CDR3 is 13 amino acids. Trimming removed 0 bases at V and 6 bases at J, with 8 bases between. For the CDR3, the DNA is TGTGCCAGCAGCTTGGGAGGGACCGATACGCAGTATTTT. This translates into CASSLGGTDTQYF.

The CDR3 region is CASSLNEAGWGSGANVLTF. The CDR3 DNA reads as TGTGCCAGCAGCTTAAACGAGGCAGGGTGGGGGTCTGGGGCCAACGTCCTGACTTTC. The rearrangement uses TRBV7-9 and TRBJ2-6; D may match TRBD1 or TRBD2 (5 bases each). Per germline, CDR1 SEHNR and CDR2 FQNEAQ (reference sequence). This CDR3 has 19 amino acids. Trimming shortened V by 2 bases and J by 1 base, and 18 bases separated the two germline ends. The full variable domain, rest sourced from reference TRBV7-9 and TRBJ2-6, is DTGVSQNPRHKITKRGQNVTFRCDPISEHNRLYWYRQTLGQGPEFLTYFQNEAQLEKSRLLSDRFSAERPKGSFSTLEIQRTEQGDSAMYLCASSLNEAGWGSGANVLTFGAGSRLTVL.

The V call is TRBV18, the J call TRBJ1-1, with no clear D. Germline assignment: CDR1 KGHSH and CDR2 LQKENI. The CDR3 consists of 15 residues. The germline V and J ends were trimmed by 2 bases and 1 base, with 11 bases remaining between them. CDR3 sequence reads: CASSPVQLENTEAFF. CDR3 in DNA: TGTGCCAGCTCACCAGTGCAGCTAGAGAACACTGAAGCTTTCTTT. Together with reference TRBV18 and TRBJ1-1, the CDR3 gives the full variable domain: NAGVMQNPRHLVRRRGQEARLRCSPMKGHSHVYWYRQLPEEGLKFMVYLQKENIIDESGMPKERFSAEFPKEGPSILRIQQVVRGDSAAYFCASSPVQLENTEAFFGQGTRLTVV.

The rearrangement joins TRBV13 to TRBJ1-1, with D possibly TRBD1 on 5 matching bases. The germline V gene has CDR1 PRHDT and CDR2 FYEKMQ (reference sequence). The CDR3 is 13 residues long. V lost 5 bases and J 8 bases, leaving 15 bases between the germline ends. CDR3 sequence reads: CASSPGRGSEAFF. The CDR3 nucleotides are TGTGCCAGCAGCCCGGGACGGGGTTCGGAAGCTTTCTTT. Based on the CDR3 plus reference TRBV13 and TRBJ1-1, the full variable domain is AAGVIQSPRHLIKEKRETATLKCYPIPRHDTVYWYQQGPGQDPQFLISFYEKMQSDKGSIPDRFSAQQFSDYHSELNMSSLELGDSALYFCASSPGRGSEAFFGQGTRLTVV.

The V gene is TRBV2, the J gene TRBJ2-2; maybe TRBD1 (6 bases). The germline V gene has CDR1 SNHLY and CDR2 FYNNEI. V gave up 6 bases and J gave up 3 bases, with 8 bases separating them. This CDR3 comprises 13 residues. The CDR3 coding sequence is TGTGCCAGCAGAAGGGGGTACACCGGGGAGCTGTTTTTT. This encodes CASRRGYTGELFF.

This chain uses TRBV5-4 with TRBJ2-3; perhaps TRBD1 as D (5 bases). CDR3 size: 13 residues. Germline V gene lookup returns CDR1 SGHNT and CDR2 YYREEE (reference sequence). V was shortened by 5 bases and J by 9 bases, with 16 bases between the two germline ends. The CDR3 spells CASSPELAGTQYF. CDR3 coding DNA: TGTGCCAGCAGTCCCGAACTCGCAGGGACGCAGTATTTT.

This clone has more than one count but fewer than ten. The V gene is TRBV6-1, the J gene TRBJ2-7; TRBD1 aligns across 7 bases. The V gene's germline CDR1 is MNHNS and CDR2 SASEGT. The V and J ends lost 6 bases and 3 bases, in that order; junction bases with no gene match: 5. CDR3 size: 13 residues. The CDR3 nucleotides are TGTGCCAGCAGATTAGGACAGGACTACGAGCAGTACTTC. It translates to CASRLGQDYEQYF.

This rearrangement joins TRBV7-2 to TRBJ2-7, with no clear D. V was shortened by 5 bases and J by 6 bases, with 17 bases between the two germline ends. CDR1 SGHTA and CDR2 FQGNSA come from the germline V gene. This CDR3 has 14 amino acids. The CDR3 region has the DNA TGTGCCAGCAGCCCCCCCAGCAGTTGGAGCGAGCAGTACTTC. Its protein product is CASSPPSSWSEQYF.

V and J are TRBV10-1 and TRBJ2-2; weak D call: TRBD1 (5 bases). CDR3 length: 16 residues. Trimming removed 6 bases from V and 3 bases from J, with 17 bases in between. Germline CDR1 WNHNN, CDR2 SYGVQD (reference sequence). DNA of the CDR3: TGCGCCAGCAGAGTGGGGCAGGCAGGTGACACCGGGGAGCTGTTTTTT. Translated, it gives CASRVGQAGDTGELFF.